This TCR beta chain stems from a study of neoadjuvant nivolumab and ipilimumab in lung cancer. As for the study in general: The combination arm added day-1 ipilimumab 1 mg/kg to nivolumab 3 mg/kg on days 1, 15, 29. General observations from the study: Resected-tumor TCR richness correlated positively with pretherapy blood richness. Only a small number of samples underwent TCR sequencing.

This table comes from immunoSEQ multiplex PCR, and its TCRdb copy is limited to in-frame clones, with some not included. In the table there are 39,000 or so clones, about 88% of which are singletons. In regard to this clone: Its antigen is as yet unknown.

Here the sequenced sample was peripheral blood, taken before neoadjuvant nivolumab, alone or with ipilimumab. The TCR originated in an adult with non-small cell lung cancer.

The CDR3 region is CATSRGQSSGANVLTF. DNA of the CDR3: TGTGCCACCAGCAGAGGACAGTCCTCTGGGGCCAACGTCCTGACTTTC. V is TRBV15 and J is TRBJ2-6; weak D call: TRBD1 (5 bases). The germline gives CDR1 LNHNV, CDR2 YYDKDF (reference sequence). V was pared by 1 base and J by 0 bases, with 7 bases between. This CDR3 has 16 residues.